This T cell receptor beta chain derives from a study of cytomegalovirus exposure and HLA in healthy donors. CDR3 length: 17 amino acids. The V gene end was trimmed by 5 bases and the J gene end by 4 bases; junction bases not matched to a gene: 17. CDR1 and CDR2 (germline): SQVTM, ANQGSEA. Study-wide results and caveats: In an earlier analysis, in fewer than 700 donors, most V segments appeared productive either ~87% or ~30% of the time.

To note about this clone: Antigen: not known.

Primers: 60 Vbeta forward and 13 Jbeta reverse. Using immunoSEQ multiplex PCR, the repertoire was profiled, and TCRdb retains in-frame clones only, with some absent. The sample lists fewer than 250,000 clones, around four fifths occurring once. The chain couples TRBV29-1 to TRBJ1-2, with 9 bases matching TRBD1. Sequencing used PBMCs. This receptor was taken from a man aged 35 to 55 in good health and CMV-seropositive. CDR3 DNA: TGCAGCGTTCCACGTGATGGGGGGACAGGGCTTTCCTATGGCTACACCTTC. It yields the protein CSVPRDGGTGLSYGYTF.